The source of this T cell receptor (beta chain) is a study of CD8 T cells in Susac syndrome. Study at large: Treatment at blood withdrawal was none, corticosteroids, or intravenous immunoglobulin alone in Susac syndrome patients.

The patients with Susac syndrome were individuals who fulfilled the recently defined diagnostic criteria for disease that was either definite or probable. General study findings and limits: The CD4+ T cell repertoire of patients with Susac syndrome showed no detectable clonal expansion.

When the RNA was reverse transcribed, random hexamers were used with an input of about 0.5 to 1 ug. With immunoSEQ multiplex PCR, TCR beta CDR3 was amplified across 54 Vbeta and 13 Jbeta. TCRdb analysed the immunoSEQ multiplex PCR reads with MiXCR anew, one entry per CDR3 protein. This table has some 160,000 distinct CDR3 sequences, 85% to 95% appearing once. In regard to this clonotype: Its antigen is still unknown.

The sample consisted of CD4+ T cells from PBMCs. The TCR was taken from a human donor with Susac syndrome.

The CDR3 here is CSVGTDTQYF. The CDR3 DNA is TGCAGCGTTGGTACAGATACGCAGTATTTT. V gene TRBV29-1 combines with J gene TRBJ2-3; D unclear. Germline V gene data show CDR1 as SQVTM and CDR2 as ANQGSEA. Trimming removed 4 bases from V and 3 bases from J, with 2 bases in between. This CDR3 has 10 amino acids.